This T cell receptor beta chain was recorded in a study of blood T cell repertoires in COVID-19 (dated by TCRdb to 2019 to 2021). For the study in its entirety: Samples covering the acute and convalescent phases of COVID-19 were provided by collaborators in the United States, Italy and Spain. The samples were drawn from the first 160 participants of the ongoing ImmuneRACE study and from more than 1,000 subjects provided by 6 global collaborators. Where available, HLA class I and class II types were obtained from metadata supplied by the sample provider rather than from assay-based typing. The prospective study material was composed of cDNA or gDNA derived from T cells, B-cell-depleted T cells, or PBMCs. A freely available public database, intended as a resource for researchers studying the immune response to SARS-CoV-2, is where the repertoires were released. The dataset comprised deeply sampled blood TCRbeta repertoires from subjects exposed to, actively infected with, or recovered from COVID-19. The sample metadata nearly always contained a de-identified subject ID, COVID-19 status, age in years and sex.

What the authors observed across the whole study: The quantity of clinical and demographic metadata differed by source and by participant and was supplied without curation.

CDR1 and CDR2 were assigned from the germline V gene (reference sequence) as GTSNPN and SVGIG. Taken from cysteine to phenylalanine, the CDR3 has 15 residues. Solely the CDR3 DNA is kept, with 45 bases framed from the first base. The junction shows trimming of 4 bases on V and 0 bases on J, plus 14 bases between the germline ends. Participants in the prospective study were enrolled through a virtual design, were aged roughly 18 to 100 years, and lived in approximately 24 United States geographic areas. To assign participants to cohorts, the prospective study relied on clinical history that participants themselves reported in a screening survey and a study questionnaire. ImmuneRACE Cohort 3 recovered participants were defined by two consecutive negative NP/OP PCR tests, healthcare professional clearance, or symptom resolution. Mobile phlebotomists in the prospective study collected whole blood, serum and a nasopharyngeal or oropharyngeal swab from every participant. Prospective study participants could optionally give additional blood draws and questionnaires over an approximately two-month period. Before DNA extraction, prospective study blood samples were shipped either frozen or at room temperature.

The immunoSEQ Assay, a bias-controlled multiplex PCR, was used to amplify TCRbeta CDR3 regions from genomic DNA. As for the authors' bioinformatics: The number of nucleated cells in each sample was estimated by amplification of reference gene primers within the assay. To quantify the absolute abundance of each unique TCRbeta CDR3 rearrangement, sequence reads were collapsed and filtered. Productive Simpson clonality was computed per sample as the square root of Simpson's diversity index over productive rearrangements. Sourced from immuneACCESS, this table was stored by TCRdb with only in-frame sequences that have V and J called. A share of the clones is absent; for the studies checked, an unresolved V gene accounts for under half, and the remainder has no known explanation. For V, J and clone size, that table is used; D and trimming come from the DNA. The sample yields 200,000 to 250,000 clones; 80% to 90% were counted once. Clones ranked in the top ten supply roughly 8.7% of the sample.

Remarks on this clone: Its antigen remains undetermined. Within one base of it there is no much larger clone, and no base qualities were kept.

The receptor's source is a man in his forties who had recovered from COVID-19. Sequencing was carried out using PBMCs or T cells enriched from blood (not recorded which). Recombination connected TRBV30 to TRBJ2-3, with a weak D call of TRBD1 (6 bases match). The DNA reads as follows: TGTGCCTGGAAGCGACAGGCGGTGAGCACAGATACGCAGTATTTT. It is translated as CAWKRQAVSTDTQYF.